This TCR beta chain derives from a study of blood T cell repertoires in COVID-19. The authors' processing: Quantification of nucleated cells was approximated via reference gene primer amplification. Sequencing was performed with immunoSEQ multiplex PCR; in TCRdb, only in-frame clones are kept and a portion is missing. The DNA was the basis for D and trimming; V, J and clone size are from that table. In the table there are about 83,000 clones, under 80% of which are singletons. This clone occurred a few times. V lost 4 bases and J lost 1; bases outside the gene matches: 7. The germline V gene has CDR1 SGHDT and CDR2 YYEEEE. This CDR3 is 16 amino acids long.

The sample consisted of peripheral blood. The receptor was isolated from a woman aged 80 or over with active or convalescent COVID-19. The J gene is TRBJ2-7, the V gene TRBV5-6; 11 nucleotides match TRBD1. CDR3 nucleotide sequence: TGTGCCAGCAGCCCATTAGGGACAGGGGGATCCTACGAGCAGTACTTC. Protein: CASSPLGTGGSYEQYF.